This TCR beta chain was found in a study of CD8+ T cells in alopecia areata (dated 2018 in TCRdb). Looking at the study overall: The treated patients, all with moderate-to-severe alopecia areata, were enrolled in an open-label pilot trial of oral tofacitinib given at 5 to 10 mg twice daily. Biopsies were taken from tofacitinib-treated patients at baseline and at 4 and 24 weeks of treatment, and a later scalp biopsy was taken in several of the tofacitinib-treated patients. TCRbeta CDR3 regions were amplified by immunoSEQ multiplex PCR using 35 Vbeta forward and 13 Jbeta reverse primers. Scalp tissue and sorted CD4+ and CD8+ peripheral blood T cells from patchy and totalis/universalis alopecia areata patients and from healthy controls were covered by human TCRbeta sequencing. To study T cell clonal expansion in alopecia areata, the researchers applied high-throughput TCRbeta sequencing to both the C3H/HeJ mouse model and human patients. Patients stayed on tofacitinib for 6 to 18 months and then had 6 months of follow-up off drug so that delayed response and recurrence could be assessed. Clonality in the scalp was compared among normal scalp (n=4), patchy alopecia areata scalp (n=8), and alopecia totalis/universalis scalp (n=8). In treated patients, disease severity was measured using the SALT score, which gives the percentage of scalp surface area affected. The RNA source kit depended on sample type: the PAXgene miRNA kit for fixed scalp, the miRNeasy kit for PBMCs, and the RNeasy kit for mouse skin.

In its sample, this clone was seen a few times. Its antigen is still unknown. No qualities accompany the bases; no much larger clone lies one base away. Libraries were prepared through the immunoSEQ multiplex PCR assay. To provide template for TCR sequencing, every sample had RNA extracted and reverse transcribed into cDNA. SuperScript III was used for first-strand cDNA synthesis, primed with a 2:1 mix of oligo-dT and random hexamers. Amplification bias was assessed with a synthetic immune receptor repertoire, and residual bias was removed computationally. From the authors' description of their analysis: Raw reads were preprocessed for error removal, and CDR3 was defined according to IMGT conventions as running from the conserved cysteine to phenylalanine. To get clonality, Shannon entropy was normalized by log2 of the number of productive unique TCRs and the result was subtracted from 1. Whether each scalp clone was CD4 or CD8 was inferred by checking scalp TCRbeta sequences against the CD4 and CD8 repertoires from sorted blood. TCRdb provides this immuneACCESS table in a form limited to in-frame rearrangements. Some clones are lacking; in checked studies, under half of them reflect an unresolved V gene, and why the rest are absent is not known. The V and J calls and clone size come from that table; D and trimming were worked out from the DNA. Counted in this sample were fewer than 250,000 clones; 50% to 60% of them appeared once. Of the sample, approximately 0.7% falls within the top ten clones.

Reading the label with the study, this specimen's time point is: about 4 weeks on oral tofacitinib. This sample's treatment or condition label indicates: oral pan-JAK inhibitor, 5-10 mg twice daily. Lesional scalp punch biopsies and peripheral blood were obtained from alopecia areata patients. PBMCs were separated by density centrifugation and stained for CD3, CD4 and CD8, after which CD4+ and CD8+ T cells were sorted on a FACSAria. Broad study findings and their caveats: Lesional scalp, especially in alopecia totalis/universalis, showed higher clonality and more expanded CD8+ clones than normal scalp, suggesting antigenic drive. During tofacitinib treatment, many expanded lesional clones remained in scalp and blood, and this persistence may partly explain relapse after treatment is stopped. Because the treated cohort was small and included a single nonresponder, larger studies are needed to assess links between baseline CD8+ expansion and response. Tofacitinib significantly lowered scalp clonality and the number of expanded CD8+ clones among the top 100 scalp clones. Unlike mouse skin, where gammadelta T cells dominate, normal human skin contains resident alphabeta T cells that get sequenced too, which complicates analysis of the scalp TCR repertoire. Compared with mice, TCR sequences shared between patients were less clear, possibly partly because of HLA diversity across the patient population.

The germline V gene supplies CDR1 SGDLS and CDR2 YYNGEE. Trimming removed 2 bases from V and 3 bases from J, leaving 23 bases between the germline ends. There are 18 amino acids in the CDR3, from cysteine to phenylalanine inclusive. The only DNA kept is the CDR3, 54 bases in frame from the first base. This sequence was found in a human donor with alopecia areata. Sequenced here: CD4+ T cells sorted from blood, sampled at week 4, from a patient treated with tofacitinib. The chain is made from TRBV9 and TRBJ1-1; a tentative D call is TRBD1 (6 bases match). The CDR3 sequence is CASSVIGGARELDTEAFF. The DNA sequence reads TGTGCCAGCAGCGTTATCGGGGGGGCACGGGAGTTGGACACTGAAGCTTTCTTT.